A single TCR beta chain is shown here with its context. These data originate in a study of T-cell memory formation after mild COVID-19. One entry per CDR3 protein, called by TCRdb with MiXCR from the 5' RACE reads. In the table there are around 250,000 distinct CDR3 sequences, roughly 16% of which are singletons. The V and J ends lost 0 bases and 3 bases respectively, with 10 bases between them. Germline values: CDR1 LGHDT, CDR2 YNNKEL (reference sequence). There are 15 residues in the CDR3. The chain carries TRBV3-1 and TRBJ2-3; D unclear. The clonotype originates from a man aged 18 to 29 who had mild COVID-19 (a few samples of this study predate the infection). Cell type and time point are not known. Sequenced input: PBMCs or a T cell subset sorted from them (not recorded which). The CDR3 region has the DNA TGTGCCAGCAGCCAAGACTGGGGTGGGACAGATACGCAGTATTTT. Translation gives CASSQDWGGTDTQYF.